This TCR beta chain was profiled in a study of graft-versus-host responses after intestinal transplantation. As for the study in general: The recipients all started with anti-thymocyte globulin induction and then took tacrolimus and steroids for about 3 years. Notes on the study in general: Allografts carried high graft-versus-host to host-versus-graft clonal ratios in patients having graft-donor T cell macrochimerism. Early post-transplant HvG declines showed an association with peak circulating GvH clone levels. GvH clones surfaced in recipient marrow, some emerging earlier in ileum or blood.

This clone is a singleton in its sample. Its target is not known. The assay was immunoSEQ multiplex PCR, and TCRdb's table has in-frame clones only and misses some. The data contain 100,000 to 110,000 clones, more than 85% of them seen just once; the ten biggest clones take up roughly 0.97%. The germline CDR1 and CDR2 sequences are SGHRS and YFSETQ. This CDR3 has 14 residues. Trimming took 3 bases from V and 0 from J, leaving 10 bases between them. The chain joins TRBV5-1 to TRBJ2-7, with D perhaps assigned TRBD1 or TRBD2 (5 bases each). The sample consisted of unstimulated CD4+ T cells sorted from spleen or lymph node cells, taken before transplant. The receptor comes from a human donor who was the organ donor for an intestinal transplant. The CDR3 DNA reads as TGCGCCAGCAGCTGGGCAGGGAGCTCCTACGAGCAGTACTTC. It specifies CASSWAGSSYEQYF.